What follows describes a single T cell receptor beta chain. What it binds is unknown. The sample belongs to a study of PD-1 blockade in classical Hodgkin lymphoma. The CDR3 sequence is 15 residues long. With 6 bases clipped from V and 0 bases from J, the junction kept 2 bases outside the gene matches. Germline V CDR1 and CDR2: WSHSY, SAAADI. Assay: immunoSEQ multiplex PCR; the TCRdb copy retains only in-frame clones and omits some. The sample has around 19,000 clones; 65% to 80% are singletons. The study, taken as a whole, reports: The repertoire differences lack a defined cause, possibly disease activity or prior therapy. Individuals who commenced nivolumab within less than 1 year of ASCT were excluded.

Every patient was affected by relapse after autologous stem cell transplantation, while exposure to brentuximab vedotin was not uniform. Complete response, partial response or progressive disease was each patient's best response. The chain combines TRBV10-2 with TRBJ2-6, with 7 bases aligning to TRBD2. The sample in question was peripheral blood mononuclear cells (PBMCs), obtained before the second cycle of nivolumab. This receptor was identified in a human donor with classical Hodgkin lymphoma. The DNA for the CDR3 is TGCGCCAGCAGGGGGGGGATCTCTGGGGCCAACGTCCTGACTTTC. It yields the protein CASRGGISGANVLTF.